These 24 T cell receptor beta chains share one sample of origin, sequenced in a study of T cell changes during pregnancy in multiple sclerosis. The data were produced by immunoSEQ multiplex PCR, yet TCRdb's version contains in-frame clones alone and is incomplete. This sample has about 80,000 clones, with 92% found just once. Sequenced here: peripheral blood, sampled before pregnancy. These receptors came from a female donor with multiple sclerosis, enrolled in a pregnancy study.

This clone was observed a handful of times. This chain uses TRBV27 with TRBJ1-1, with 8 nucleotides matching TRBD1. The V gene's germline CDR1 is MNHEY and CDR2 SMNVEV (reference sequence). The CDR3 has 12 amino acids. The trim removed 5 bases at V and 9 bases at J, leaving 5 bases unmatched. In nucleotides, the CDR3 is TGTGCCAGCAGTCATGGACAGGGTAAAGCTTTCTTT. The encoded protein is CASSHGQGKAFF.

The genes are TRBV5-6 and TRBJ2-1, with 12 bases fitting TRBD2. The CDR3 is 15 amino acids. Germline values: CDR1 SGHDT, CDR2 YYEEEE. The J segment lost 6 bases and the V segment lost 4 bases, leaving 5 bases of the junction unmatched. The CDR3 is CASSRGLAGPNEQFF. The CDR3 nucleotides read TGTGCCAGCAGCAGAGGACTAGCGGGACCCAATGAGCAGTTCTTC.

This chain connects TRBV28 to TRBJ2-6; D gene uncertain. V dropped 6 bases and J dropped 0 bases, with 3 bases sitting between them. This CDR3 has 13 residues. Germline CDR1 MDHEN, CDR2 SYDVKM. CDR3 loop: CASRASGANVLTF. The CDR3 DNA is TGTGCCAGCAGAGCCTCTGGGGCCAACGTCCTGACTTTC.

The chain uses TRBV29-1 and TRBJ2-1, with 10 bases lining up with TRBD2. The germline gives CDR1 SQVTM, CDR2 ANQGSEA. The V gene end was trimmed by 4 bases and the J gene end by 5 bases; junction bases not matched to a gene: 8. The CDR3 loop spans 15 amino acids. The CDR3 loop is CSVVASGSMDNEQFF. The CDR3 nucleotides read TGCAGCGTTGTAGCTAGCGGGAGCATGGACAATGAGCAGTTCTTC.

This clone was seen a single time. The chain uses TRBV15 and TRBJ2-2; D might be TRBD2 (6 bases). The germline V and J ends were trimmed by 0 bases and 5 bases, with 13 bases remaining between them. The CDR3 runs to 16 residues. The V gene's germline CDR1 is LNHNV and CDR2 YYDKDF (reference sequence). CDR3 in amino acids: CATSREWGLQTGELFF. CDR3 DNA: TGTGCCACCAGCAGAGAATGGGGACTCCAGACCGGGGAGCTGTTTTTT.

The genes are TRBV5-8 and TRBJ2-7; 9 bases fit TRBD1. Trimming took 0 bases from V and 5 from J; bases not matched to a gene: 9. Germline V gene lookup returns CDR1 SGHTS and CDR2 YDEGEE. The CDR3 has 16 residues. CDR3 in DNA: TGTGCCAGCAGCTTGGGAGGGACAGGGAAGTACCACGAGCAGTACTTC. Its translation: CASSLGGTGKYHEQYF.

In nucleotides, the CDR3 is TGTGCCAGCAGTGACCGATTACAGGGAAATGGAAACACCATATATTTT. This gives the protein CASSDRLQGNGNTIYF. This chain uses TRBV25-1 with TRBJ1-3; tentative D call: TRBD1 (6 bases). V gave up 3 bases and J gave up 3 bases, with 15 bases separating them. This CDR3 contains 16 residues. Germline loops: CDR1 MGHDK, CDR2 SYGVNS.

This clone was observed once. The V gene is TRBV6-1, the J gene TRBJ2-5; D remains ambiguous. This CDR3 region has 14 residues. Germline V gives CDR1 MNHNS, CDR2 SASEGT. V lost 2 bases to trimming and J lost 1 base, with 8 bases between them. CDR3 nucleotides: TGTGCCAGCAGTGAACATACAGTCCAAGAGACCCAGTACTTC. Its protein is CASSEHTVQETQYF.

The CDR3 nucleotides are TGTGCCAGCAGTTTTAGCGACAGGGAGCCCTACGAGCAGTACTTC. Translation: CASSFSDREPYEQYF. The chain is built from TRBV28 and TRBJ2-7; TRBD1 agrees at 7 bases. The ends lost 3 bases at V and 2 bases at J; junction bases unmatched: 7. CDR1 and CDR2 (germline): MDHEN, SYDVKM. The CDR3 spans 15 residues.

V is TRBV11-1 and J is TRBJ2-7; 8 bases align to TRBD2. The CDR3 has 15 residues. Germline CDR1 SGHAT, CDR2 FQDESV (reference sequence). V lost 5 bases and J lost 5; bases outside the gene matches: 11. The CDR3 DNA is TGTGCCAGCAGCAAAAATAGCGGGACACCTCACGAGCAGTACTTC. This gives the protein CASSKNSGTPHEQYF.

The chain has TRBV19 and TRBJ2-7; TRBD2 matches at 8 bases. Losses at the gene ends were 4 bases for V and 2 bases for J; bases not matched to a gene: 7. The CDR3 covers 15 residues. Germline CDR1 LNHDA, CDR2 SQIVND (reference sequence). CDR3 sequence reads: CASSTGSGNPYEQYF. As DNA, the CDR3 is TGTGCCAGTAGTACGGGTAGCGGGAATCCCTACGAGCAGTACTTC.

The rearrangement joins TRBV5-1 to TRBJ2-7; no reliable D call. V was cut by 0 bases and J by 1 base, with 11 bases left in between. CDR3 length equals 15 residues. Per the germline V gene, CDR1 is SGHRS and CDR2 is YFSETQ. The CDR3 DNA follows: TGCGCCAGCAGCTTGGTGTCAGGCGATTCCTACGAGCAGTACTTC. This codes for CASSLVSGDSYEQYF.

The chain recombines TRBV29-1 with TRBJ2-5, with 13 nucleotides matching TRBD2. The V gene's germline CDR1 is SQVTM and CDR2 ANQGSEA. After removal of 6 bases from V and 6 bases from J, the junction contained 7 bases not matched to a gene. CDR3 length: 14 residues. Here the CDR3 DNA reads TGCAGCGTCCCCGGGACTAGCGGGATACAGACCCAGTACTTC. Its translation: CSVPGTSGIQTQYF. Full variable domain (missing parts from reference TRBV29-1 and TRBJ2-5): SAVISQKPSRDICQRGTSLTIQCQVDSQVTMMFWYRQQPGQSLTLIATANQGSEATYESGFVIDKFPISRPNLTFSTLTVSNMSPEDSSIYLCSVPGTSGIQTQYFGPGTRLLVL.

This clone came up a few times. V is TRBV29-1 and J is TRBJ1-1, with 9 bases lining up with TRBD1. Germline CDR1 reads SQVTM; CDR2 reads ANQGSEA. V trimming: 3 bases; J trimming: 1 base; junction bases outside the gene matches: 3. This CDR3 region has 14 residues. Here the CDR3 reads CSVEWTGANTEAFF. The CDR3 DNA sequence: TGCAGCGTTGAGTGGACAGGGGCGAACACTGAAGCTTTCTTT. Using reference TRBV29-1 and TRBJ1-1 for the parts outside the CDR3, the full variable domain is SAVISQKPSRDICQRGTSLTIQCQVDSQVTMMFWYRQQPGQSLTLIATANQGSEATYESGFVIDKFPISRPNLTFSTLTVSNMSPEDSSIYLCSVEWTGANTEAFFGQGTRLTVV.

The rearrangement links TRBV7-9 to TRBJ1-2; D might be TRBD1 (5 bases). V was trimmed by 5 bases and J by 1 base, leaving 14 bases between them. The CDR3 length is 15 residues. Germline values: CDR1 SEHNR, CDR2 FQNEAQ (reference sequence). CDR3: CASSPPGLINYGYTF. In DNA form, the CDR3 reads TGTGCCAGCAGCCCCCCGGGACTCATTAACTATGGCTACACCTTC.

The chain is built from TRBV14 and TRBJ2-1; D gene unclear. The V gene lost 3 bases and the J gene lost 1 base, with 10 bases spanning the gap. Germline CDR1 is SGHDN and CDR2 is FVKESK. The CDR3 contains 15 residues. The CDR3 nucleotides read TGTGCCAGCAGCCACCTAGATCTTTCCTACAATGAGCAGTTCTTC. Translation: CASSHLDLSYNEQFF.

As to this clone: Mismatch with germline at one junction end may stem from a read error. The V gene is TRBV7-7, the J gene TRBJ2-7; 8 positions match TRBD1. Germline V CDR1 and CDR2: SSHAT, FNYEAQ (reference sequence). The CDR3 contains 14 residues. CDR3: CASSQGQGLYEQYF. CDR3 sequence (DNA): TGTGCTAGCAGCCAAGGACAGGGCTTGTACGAGCAGTACTTC.

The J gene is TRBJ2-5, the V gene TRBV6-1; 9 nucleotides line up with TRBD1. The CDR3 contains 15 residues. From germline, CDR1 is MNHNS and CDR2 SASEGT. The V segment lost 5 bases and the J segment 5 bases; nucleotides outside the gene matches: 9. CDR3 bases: TGTGCCAGCAGTAAGCGGACAGGGGCCGAGGAGACCCAGTACTTC. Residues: CASSKRTGAEETQYF.

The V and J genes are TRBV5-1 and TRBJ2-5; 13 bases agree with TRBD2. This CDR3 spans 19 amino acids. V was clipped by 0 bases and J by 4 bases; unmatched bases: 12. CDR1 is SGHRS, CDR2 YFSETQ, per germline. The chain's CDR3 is CASSLAVRTSGSGRETQYF. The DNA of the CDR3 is TGCGCCAGCAGCTTGGCCGTGAGGACTAGCGGGAGTGGGAGAGAGACCCAGTACTTC. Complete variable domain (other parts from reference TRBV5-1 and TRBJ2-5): KAGVTQTPRYLIKTRGQQVTLSCSPISGHRSVSWYQQTPGQGLQFLFEYFSETQRNKGNFPGRFSGRQFSNSRSEMNVSTLELGDSALYLCASSLAVRTSGSGRETQYFGPGTRLLVL.

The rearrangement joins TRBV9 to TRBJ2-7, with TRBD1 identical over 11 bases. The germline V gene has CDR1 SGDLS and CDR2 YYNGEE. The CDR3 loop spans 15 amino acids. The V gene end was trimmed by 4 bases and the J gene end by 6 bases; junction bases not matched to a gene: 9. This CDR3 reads CASSPRDRGDGEQYF. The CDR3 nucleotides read TGTGCCAGCAGCCCGCGGGACAGGGGGGATGGCGAGCAGTACTTC.

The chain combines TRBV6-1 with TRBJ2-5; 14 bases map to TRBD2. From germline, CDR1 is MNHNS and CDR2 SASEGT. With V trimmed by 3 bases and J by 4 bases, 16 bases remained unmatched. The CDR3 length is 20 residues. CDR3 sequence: CASSERLRGLAGGGGETQYF. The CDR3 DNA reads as TGTGCCAGCAGTGAGAGATTAAGAGGACTAGCGGGAGGCGGGGGAGAGACCCAGTACTTC.

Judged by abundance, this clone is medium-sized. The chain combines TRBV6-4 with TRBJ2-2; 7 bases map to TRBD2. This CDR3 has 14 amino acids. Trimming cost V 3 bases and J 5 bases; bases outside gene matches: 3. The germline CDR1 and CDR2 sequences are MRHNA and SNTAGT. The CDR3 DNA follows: TGTGCCAGCAGTGAAAGCGGGACTACCGGGGAGCTGTTTTTT. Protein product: CASSESGTTGELFF.

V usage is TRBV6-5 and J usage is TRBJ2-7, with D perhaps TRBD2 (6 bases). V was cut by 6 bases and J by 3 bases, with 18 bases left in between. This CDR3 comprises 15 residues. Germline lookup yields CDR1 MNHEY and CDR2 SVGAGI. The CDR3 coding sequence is TGTGCCAGCAGACCACGGGGGTTTCCGTACTACGAGCAGTACTTC. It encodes CASRPRGFPYYEQYF.

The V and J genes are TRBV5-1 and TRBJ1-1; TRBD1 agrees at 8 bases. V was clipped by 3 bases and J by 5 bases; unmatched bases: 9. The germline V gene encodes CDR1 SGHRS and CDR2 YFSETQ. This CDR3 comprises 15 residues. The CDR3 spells CASSWRTGLGTEAFF. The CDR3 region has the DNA TGCGCCAGCAGCTGGCGGACAGGGTTAGGGACTGAAGCTTTCTTT. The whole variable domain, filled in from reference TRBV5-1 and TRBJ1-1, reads KAGVTQTPRYLIKTRGQQVTLSCSPISGHRSVSWYQQTPGQGLQFLFEYFSETQRNKGNFPGRFSGRQFSNSRSEMNVSTLELGDSALYLCASSWRTGLGTEAFFGQGTRLTVV.